Shown below are 13 T cell receptor beta chains from a single sample sequenced in a study of CD8+ T cells in alopecia areata. cDNA serving as the sequencing template came from extracted, reverse transcribed RNA. The data were produced by immunoSEQ multiplex PCR, yet TCRdb's version contains in-frame clones alone and is incomplete. Here the sample spans more than 90,000 clones, around 60% being singletons. Treatment specified: oral pan-JAK inhibitor, 5-10 mg twice daily. This specimen was CD8+ T cells sorted from blood, taken at week 4, from a patient treated with tofacitinib. These receptors came from a human donor with alopecia areata.

For the CDR3, the DNA is TGCAGCGTTGAAGGAGAGGCAGCTGCCTACGAGCAGTACTTC. Its translation is CSVEGEAAAYEQYF. The chain is built from TRBV29-1 and TRBJ2-7; D unresolved. Trimming removed 1 base from V and 2 bases from J, with 12 bases in between. The CDR3 loop spans 14 amino acids. Germline CDR1 is SQVTM and CDR2 is ANQGSEA.

Only a few counts were recorded for this clone. The chain employs TRBV4-1 and TRBJ1-5; D is unresolved. Trimming removed 4 bases at V and 2 bases at J, with 6 bases between. The CDR3 loop spans 13 amino acids. Germline assignment: CDR1 MGHRA and CDR2 YSYEKL. The CDR3 sequence is CASSLDGNQPQHF. The CDR3 nucleotides read TGCGCCAGCAGCCTAGACGGCAATCAGCCCCAGCATTTT.

This chain joins TRBV11-2 and TRBJ2-3; 9 nucleotides match TRBD1. The CDR3 consists of 17 residues. The V segment lost 0 bases and the J segment 5 bases; nucleotides outside the gene matches: 9. Germline loops: CDR1 SGHAT, CDR2 FQNNGV. CDR3: CASSLETDRGRRDTQYF. The CDR3 DNA reads TGTGCCAGCAGCTTAGAAACCGACAGGGGGAGGAGAGATACGCAGTATTTT.

This chain connects TRBV6-5 to TRBJ2-5; 7 bases are shared with TRBD1. The last part of the DNA fits TRBJ2-7 better; the J call may be wrong. The CDR3 is 14 residues long. In germline, CDR1 is MNHEY, CDR2 SVGAGI. As DNA, the CDR3 is TGTGCCAGCAGTTACTCGGACAGGAGGTACGAGCAGTACTTC. Translated: CASSYSDRRYEQYF.

The V and J genes are TRBV20-1 and TRBJ1-2; no clear D gene. This CDR3 contains 11 residues. Trimming pared 2 bases from V and 4 bases from J, leaving 5 bases between. The germline V gene encodes CDR1 DFQATT and CDR2 SNEGSKA (reference sequence). CDR3 sequence: CSARTSYGYTF. The CDR3 region has the DNA TGCAGTGCTAGAACCAGCTATGGCTACACCTTC.

This chain connects TRBV14 to TRBJ2-3; D not certain. The germline V and J ends were trimmed by 1 base and 6 bases, with 8 bases remaining between them. Germline V gene sequence: CDR1 SGHDN, CDR2 FVKESK. This CDR3 has 13 residues. CDR3 sequence reads: CASSQVFSDTQYF. Written as DNA, the CDR3 is TGTGCCAGCAGCCAAGTTTTTTCGGATACGCAGTATTTT.

This clone was counted many times. V is TRBV4-1 and J is TRBJ1-2; D not resolved. The germline V and J ends were trimmed by 2 bases and 8 bases, with 18 bases remaining between them. The length of the CDR3 is 15 residues. Germline CDR1 and CDR2: MGHRA and YSYEKL. For the CDR3, the DNA is TGCGCCAGCAGCCAAACCCAATCCTGGGTACTGGGCTACACCTTC. Translation: CASSQTQSWVLGYTF.

V is TRBV28 and J is TRBJ1-5; 8 bases map to TRBD1. Germline CDR1 and CDR2: MDHEN and SYDVKM. The J segment lost 7 bases and the V segment lost 5 bases, leaving 4 bases of the junction unmatched. This CDR3 is 13 amino acids long. The CDR3 sequence is CASSHQGAQPQHF. For the CDR3, the DNA is TGTGCCAGCAGTCATCAGGGGGCCCAGCCCCAGCATTTT.

This clone was seen only a few times. V is TRBV27 and J is TRBJ2-2; D not certain. CDR3 length equals 15 residues. Deletions cut 5 bases from V and 2 bases from J, with 12 bases between. The germline CDR1 and CDR2 sequences are MNHEY and SMNVEV (reference sequence). The CDR3 DNA reads TGTGCCAGCAGTAGCGCGGCAGGAAACACCGGGGAGCTGTTTTTT. Its translation: CASSSAAGNTGELFF.

The V gene is TRBV27, the J gene TRBJ2-5; 10 nucleotides agree with TRBD1. Germline loops: CDR1 MNHEY, CDR2 SMNVEV (reference sequence). The CDR3 totals 18 residues. V gave up 3 bases and J gave up 5 bases; unmatched junction bases: 15. The CDR3 nucleotides are TGTGCCAGCAGTTTTTTAGGAGTGACAGGGGGCGACGTGGAGACCCAGTACTTC. Its translation is CASSFLGVTGGDVETQYF.

This clone was counted once. This chain connects TRBV7-3 to TRBJ1-1; 8 nucleotides align to TRBD1. J lost 8 bases, V lost 4 bases, and 6 bases had no gene match. Germline assignment: CDR1 SGHTA and CDR2 FQGTGA. CDR3 length: 13 amino acids. This CDR3 is CASSSDRGLEAFF. The CDR3 region has the DNA TGTGCCAGCAGCTCAGACAGGGGATTGGAAGCTTTCTTT.

The chain is built from TRBV6-6 and TRBJ2-1; 9 bases fit TRBD2. Germline V gives CDR1 MNHNY, CDR2 SVGAGI (reference sequence). V shed 2 bases and J 8 bases; nucleotides not matched to a gene: 7. The CDR3 consists of 15 residues. CDR3 DNA: TGTGCCAGCAGTTACGTGGCTAGCGGGGTGTATGAGCAGTTCTTC. Amino acid sequence: CASSYVASGVYEQFF.

The V gene is TRBV7-6, the J gene TRBJ2-5; 7 bases align to TRBD1. Germline assignment: CDR1 SGHVS and CDR2 FNYEAQ. The length of the CDR3 is 14 residues. Trimming cost V 1 base and J 5 bases; bases outside gene matches: 4. CDR3 loop: CASSLGGRGETQYF. In DNA, the CDR3 is TGTGCCAGCAGCTTAGGGGGCAGGGGGGAGACCCAGTACTTC.